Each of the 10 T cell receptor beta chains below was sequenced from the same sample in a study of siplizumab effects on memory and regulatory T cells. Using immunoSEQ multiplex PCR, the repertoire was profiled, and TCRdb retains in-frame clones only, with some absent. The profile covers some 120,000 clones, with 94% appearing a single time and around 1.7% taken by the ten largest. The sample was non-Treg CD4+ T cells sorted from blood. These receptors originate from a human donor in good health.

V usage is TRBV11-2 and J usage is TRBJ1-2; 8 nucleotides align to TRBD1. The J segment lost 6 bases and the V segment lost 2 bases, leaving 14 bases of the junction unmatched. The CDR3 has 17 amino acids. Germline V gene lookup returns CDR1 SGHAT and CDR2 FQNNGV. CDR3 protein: CASSLQGQGGILDGYTF. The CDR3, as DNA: TGTGCCAGCAGCTTACAAGGACAGGGTGGAATTCTTGATGGCTACACCTTC.

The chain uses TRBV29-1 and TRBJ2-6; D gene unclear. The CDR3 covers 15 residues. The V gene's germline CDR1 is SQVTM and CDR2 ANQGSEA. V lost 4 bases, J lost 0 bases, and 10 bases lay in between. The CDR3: CSVGRQSSGANVLTF. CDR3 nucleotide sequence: TGCAGCGTTGGACGTCAGTCCTCTGGGGCCAACGTCCTGACTTTC.

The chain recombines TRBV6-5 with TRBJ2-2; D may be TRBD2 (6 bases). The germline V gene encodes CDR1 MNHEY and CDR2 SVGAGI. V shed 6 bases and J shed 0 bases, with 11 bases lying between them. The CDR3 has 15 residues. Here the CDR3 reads CASRPGTANTGELFF. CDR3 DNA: TGTGCCAGCAGACCCGGGACTGCGAACACCGGGGAGCTGTTTTTT.

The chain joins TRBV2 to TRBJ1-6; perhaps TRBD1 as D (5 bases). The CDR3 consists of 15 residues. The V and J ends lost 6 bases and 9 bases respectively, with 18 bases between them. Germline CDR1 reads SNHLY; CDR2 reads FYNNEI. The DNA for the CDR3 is TGTGCCAGCAGCGCCCGGGAGGGAGGGGTTTCACCCCTCCACTTT. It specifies CASSAREGGVSPLHF.

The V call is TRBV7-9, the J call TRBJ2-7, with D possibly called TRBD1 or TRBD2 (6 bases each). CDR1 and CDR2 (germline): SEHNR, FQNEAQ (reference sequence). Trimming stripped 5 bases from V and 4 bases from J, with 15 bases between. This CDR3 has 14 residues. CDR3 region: CASSLDGGGYEQYF. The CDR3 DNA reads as TGTGCCAGCAGCCTGGACGGGGGCGGTTACGAGCAGTACTTC.

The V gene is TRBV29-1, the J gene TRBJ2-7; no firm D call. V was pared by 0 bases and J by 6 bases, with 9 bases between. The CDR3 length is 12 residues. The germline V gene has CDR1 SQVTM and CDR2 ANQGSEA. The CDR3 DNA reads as TGCAGCGTTGAAGATCTAGGGATCGAGCAGTACTTC. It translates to CSVEDLGIEQYF.

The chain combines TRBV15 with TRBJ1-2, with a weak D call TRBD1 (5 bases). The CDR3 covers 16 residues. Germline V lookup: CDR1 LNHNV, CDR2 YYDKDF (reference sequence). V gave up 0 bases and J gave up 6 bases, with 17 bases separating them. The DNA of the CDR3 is TGTGCCACCAGCAGAGATCGAGCGGCAGGGACTCATGGCTACACCTTC. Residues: CATSRDRAAGTHGYTF.

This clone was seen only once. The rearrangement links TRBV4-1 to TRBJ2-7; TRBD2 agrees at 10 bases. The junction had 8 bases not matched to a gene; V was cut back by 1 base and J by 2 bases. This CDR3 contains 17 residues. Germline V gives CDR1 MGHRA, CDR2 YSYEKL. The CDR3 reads CASSQVSSGRIAYEQYF. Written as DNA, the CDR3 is TGCGCCAGCAGCCAAGTGTCTAGCGGGAGAATAGCCTACGAGCAGTACTTC.

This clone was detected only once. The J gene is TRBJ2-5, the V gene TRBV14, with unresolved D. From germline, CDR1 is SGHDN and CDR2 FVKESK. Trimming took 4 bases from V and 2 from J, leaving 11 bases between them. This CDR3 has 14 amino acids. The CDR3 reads CASSPSSKQETQYF. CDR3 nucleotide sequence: TGTGCCAGCAGCCCCTCCTCTAAGCAAGAGACCCAGTACTTC.

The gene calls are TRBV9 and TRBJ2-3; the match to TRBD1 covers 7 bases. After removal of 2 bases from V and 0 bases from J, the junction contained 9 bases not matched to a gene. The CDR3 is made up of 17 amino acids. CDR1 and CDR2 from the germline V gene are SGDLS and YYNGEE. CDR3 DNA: TGTGCCAGCAGCGTCGCCCCAACAGGGGTTAGCACAGATACGCAGTATTTT. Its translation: CASSVAPTGVSTDTQYF.